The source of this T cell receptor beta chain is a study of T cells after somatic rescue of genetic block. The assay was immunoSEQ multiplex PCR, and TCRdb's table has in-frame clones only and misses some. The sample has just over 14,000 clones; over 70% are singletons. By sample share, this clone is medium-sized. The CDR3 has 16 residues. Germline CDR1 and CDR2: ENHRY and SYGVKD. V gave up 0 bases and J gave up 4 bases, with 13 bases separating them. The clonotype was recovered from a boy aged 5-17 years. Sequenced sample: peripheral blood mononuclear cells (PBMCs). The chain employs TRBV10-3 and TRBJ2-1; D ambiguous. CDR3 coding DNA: TGTGCCATCAGTGAGTCAATGGCTCCACCTTACAATGAGCAGTTCTTC. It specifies CAISESMAPPYNEQFF.